The clone carrying this T cell receptor beta chain was found once. Its antigen is currently unknown. The CDR3 totals 15 residues. CDR1 is SGHAT and CDR2 is FQNNGV in the germline V gene. The germline V and J ends were trimmed by 3 bases and 1 base, with 13 bases remaining between them. Any history of autoimmune disease or systemic immunosuppression disqualified patients. Generated by immunoSEQ multiplex PCR, the TCRdb table keeps only in-frame clones and is missing some. The profile shows about 46,000 clones, 89% of them singletons. The sample belongs to a study of OX40 agonist ivuxolimab in advanced cancers. Study context: Eligibility rules accepted prior anti-PD-1, anti-PD-L1 or anti-CTLA-4 therapy, and 35% to 40% had some. Study-level results: The study found that CD8+ T cells averaged more expanded clones than CD4+.

This sequence was found in an adult with an advanced solid tumor such as melanoma, head and neck, liver or kidney cancer. The sequencing here drew on CD4+ or CD8+ T cells sorted from blood, taken in a trial of the OX40 agonist ivuxolimab. The chain employs TRBV11-2 and TRBJ2-7, with D tentatively TRBD1 (6 bases). CDR3 loop: CASSFGQGPSYEQYF. The DNA for the CDR3 is TGTGCCAGCAGCTTTGGCCAGGGGCCATCCTACGAGCAGTACTTC.